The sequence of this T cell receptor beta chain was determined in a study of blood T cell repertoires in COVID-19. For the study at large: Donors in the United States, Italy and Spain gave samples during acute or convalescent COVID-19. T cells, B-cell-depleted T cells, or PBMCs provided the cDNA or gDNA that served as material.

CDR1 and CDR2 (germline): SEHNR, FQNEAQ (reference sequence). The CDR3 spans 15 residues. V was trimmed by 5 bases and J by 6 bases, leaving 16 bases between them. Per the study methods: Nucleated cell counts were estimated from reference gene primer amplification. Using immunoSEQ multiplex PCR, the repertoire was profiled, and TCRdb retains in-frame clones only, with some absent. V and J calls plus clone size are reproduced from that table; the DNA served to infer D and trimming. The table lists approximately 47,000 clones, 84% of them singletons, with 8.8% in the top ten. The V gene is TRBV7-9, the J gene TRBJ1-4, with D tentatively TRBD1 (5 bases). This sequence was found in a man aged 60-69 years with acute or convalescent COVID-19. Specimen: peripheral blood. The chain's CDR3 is CASSTDPRDYEKLFF. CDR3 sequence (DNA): TGTGCCAGCAGCACGGACCCCCGGGACTATGAAAAACTGTTTTTT.